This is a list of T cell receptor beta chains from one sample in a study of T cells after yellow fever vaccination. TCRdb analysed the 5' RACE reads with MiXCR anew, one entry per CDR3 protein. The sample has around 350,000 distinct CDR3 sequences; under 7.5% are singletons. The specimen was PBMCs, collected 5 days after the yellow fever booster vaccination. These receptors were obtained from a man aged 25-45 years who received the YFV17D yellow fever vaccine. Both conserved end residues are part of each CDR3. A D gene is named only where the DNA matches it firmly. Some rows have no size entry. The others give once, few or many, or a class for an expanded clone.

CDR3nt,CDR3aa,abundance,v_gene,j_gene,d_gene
TGTGCCAGCAGTACACCTCAGGGGCGAATGGATTACGAGCAGTACTTC,CASSTPQGRMDYEQYF,few,TRBV28,TRBJ2-7,NA
TGTGCCAGCAGCTTCCCAGGGTTAGACACCGGGGAGCTGTTTTTT,CASSFPGLDTGELFF,many,TRBV7-2,TRBJ2-2,NA
TGTGCCAGTAGTCCCCTGCGGAGCTCTGGAAACACCATATATTTT,CASSPLRSSGNTIYF,few,TRBV19,TRBJ1-3,NA
TGTGCCAGCAGCTTGGGGGACAGCCGGACTAGCGGCCACAATGAGCAGTTCTTC,CASSLGDSRTSGHNEQFF,many,TRBV7-8,TRBJ2-1,TRBD2
TGTGCCAGCAGCTTAGAGATTAATCAGCCCCAGCATTTT,CASSLEINQPQHF,few,TRBV7-2,TRBJ1-5,NA
TGCAGTGCTAGCCCGCCGACAGGTAGCACAGATACGCAGTATTTT,CSASPPTGSTDTQYF,few,TRBV20-1,TRBJ2-3,NA
TGCAGCGTTGAAGATGGCCGCCTTAGAGGGTTC,CSVEDGRLRGF,few,TRBV29-1,TRBJ2-5,NA
TGTGCCAGCAGTAGCCCAGGCCCCTCTGATACGCAGTATTTT,CASSSPGPSDTQYF,few,TRBV25-1,TRBJ2-3,NA
TGTGCCAGCACCAAAAGGGGGTTCCACGAGCAGTACTTC,CASTKRGFHEQYF,few,TRBV6-1,TRBJ2-7,NA
TGTGCCTGGAGTGTACGCGGGAGAAGGAATGAGCAGTTCTTC,CAWSVRGRRNEQFF,many,TRBV30,TRBJ2-1,TRBD2
TGTGCCAGCAGTCCTCGGTCCCCGGACTATGGCTACACCTTC,CASSPRSPDYGYTF,NA,TRBV7-9,TRBJ1-2,NA
TGTGCCACCAGTGACCCACCGGGGGCCCCCACAGATACGCAGTATTTT,CATSDPPGAPTDTQYF,many,TRBV24-1,TRBJ2-3,NA
TGTGCCAGCTCACCTCCTTTGGACTTGATCACCGGGGAGCTGTTTTTT,CASSPPLDLITGELFF,NA,TRBV18,TRBJ2-2,NA
TGTGCCAGCTCACGTACCCCTTGGGGCGATGAGCAGTTCTTC,CASSRTPWGDEQFF,few,TRBV18,TRBJ2-1,NA
TGTGCCAGCAGTTTTTTGGGGAGCGGAGTCACAGATACGCAGTATTTT,CASSFLGSGVTDTQYF,many,TRBV12-3/TRBV12-4,TRBJ2-3,NA
TGTGCCAGCAGCTGGCAGGTAGGCTACGAGCAGTACTTC,CASSWQVGYEQYF,NA,TRBV14,TRBJ2-7,NA
TGCGCCAGCAGCCAAGAGGGGCGGACCACGTCTTTCTTC,CASSQEGRTTSFF,many,TRBV4-3,TRBJ2-1,NA
TGTGCCAGCAGCCAAGTCGGGACAGGGGACTACGAGCAGTACTTC,CASSQVGTGDYEQYF,NA,TRBV14,TRBJ2-7,TRBD1
TGCAGTGCTAGAAGGGAAGGGGCGAATTCACCCCTCCACTTT,CSARREGANSPLHF,NA,TRBV20-1,TRBJ1-6,NA
TGTGCCAGCAGTTACCAACAAGGACAGGGTGAAGCTTTCTTT,CASSYQQGQGEAFF,many,TRBV6-5,TRBJ1-1,TRBD1
TGTGCCAGCTCACCGTTTCAGGACGATGAGCAGTTCTTC,CASSPFQDDEQFF,NA,TRBV18,TRBJ2-1,NA
TGCTGTGCTAGAGATCCGGCCAGGAGTGGCAATCAGCCCCAGCATTTT,CCARDPARSGNQPQHF,NA,TRBV20-1,TRBJ1-5,NA
TGTGCCAGCGGTCTTAGCACAGATACGCAGTATTTT,CASGLSTDTQYF,few,TRBV5-5,TRBJ2-3,NA
TGCGCCAGCAGCTTCCAGTCAGGGAGGTCAGATACGCAGTATTTT,CASSFQSGRSDTQYF,NA,TRBV5-1,TRBJ2-3,NA
TGCAGTGCTAGGTCGGGAGTCGGTTCCTACGAGCAGTACTTC,CSARSGVGSYEQYF,few,TRBV20-1,TRBJ2-7,NA
TGCAGTGCTAGAGCACAGAGCAATGAGCAGTTCTTC,CSARAQSNEQFF,many,TRBV20-1,TRBJ2-1,NA
TGTGCCAGCAGTGCACTAGCGGGAGTCCCAGATACGCAGTATTTT,CASSALAGVPDTQYF,NA,TRBV12-3/TRBV12-4,TRBJ2-3,TRBD2
TGTGCCAGCAGCTTCCGGACTAGCGGGAACTACGAGCAGTACTTC,CASSFRTSGNYEQYF,few,TRBV7-8,TRBJ2-7,TRBD2
TGTGCCAGCAGTATTAGGGACAGGAATTCACCCCTCCACTTT,CASSIRDRNSPLHF,few,TRBV9,TRBJ1-6,TRBD1
TGTGCCAGCAGTTTAGCGGGGGGAGACACTGAAGCTTTCTTT,CASSLAGGDTEAFF,NA,TRBV12-3/TRBV12-4,TRBJ1-1,NA
TGCAGTGCTAGACCCGCAGGGGGTAGCAATCAGCCCCAGCATTTT,CSARPAGGSNQPQHF,few,TRBV20-1,TRBJ1-5,TRBD1
TGTGCCAGCAGCTTAGGTCGCAGTTTCTCCTACGAGCAGTACTTC,CASSLGRSFSYEQYF,NA,TRBV11-1,TRBJ2-7,NA
TGTGCCAGCAGTTTATCGGGAAACTATGGCTACACCTTC,CASSLSGNYGYTF,many,TRBV12-3/TRBV12-4,TRBJ1-2,NA